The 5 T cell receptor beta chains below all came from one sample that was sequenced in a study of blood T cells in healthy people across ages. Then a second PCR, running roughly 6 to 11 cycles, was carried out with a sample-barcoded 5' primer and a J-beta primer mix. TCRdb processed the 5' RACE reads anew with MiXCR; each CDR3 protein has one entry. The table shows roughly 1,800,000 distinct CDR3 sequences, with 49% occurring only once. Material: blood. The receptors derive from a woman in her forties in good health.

Here the CDR3 reads CSVSEGAETQYF. The CDR3, as DNA: TGCAGCGTTTCAGAGGGAGCAGAGACCCAGTACTTC. The J gene is TRBJ2-5, the V gene TRBV29-1, with D possibly matching TRBD2 (5 bases). The CDR3 contains 12 residues. Deletions cut 5 bases from V and 4 bases from J, with 11 bases between. The germline CDR1 and CDR2 sequences are SQVTM and ANQGSEA.

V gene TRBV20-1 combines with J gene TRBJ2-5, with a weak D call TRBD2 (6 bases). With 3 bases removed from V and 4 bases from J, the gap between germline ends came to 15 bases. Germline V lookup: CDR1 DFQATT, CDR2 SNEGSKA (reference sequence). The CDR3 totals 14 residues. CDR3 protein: CSASRASEGETQYF. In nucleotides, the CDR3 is TGCAGTGCTAGTAGGGCTAGCGAGGGAGAGACCCAGTACTTC.

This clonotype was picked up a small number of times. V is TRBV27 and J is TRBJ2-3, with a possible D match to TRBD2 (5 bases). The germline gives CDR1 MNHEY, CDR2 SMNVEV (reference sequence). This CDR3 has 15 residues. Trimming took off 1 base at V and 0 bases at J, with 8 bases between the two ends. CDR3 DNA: TGTGCCAGCAGTTTATTGTCGGGGAGCACAGATACGCAGTATTTT. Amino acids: CASSLLSGSTDTQYF.

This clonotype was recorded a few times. The chain's CDR3 is CASSLQGQAIQETQYF. Written as DNA, the CDR3 is TGTGCCAGCAGTTTACAGGGACAGGCGATTCAAGAGACCCAGTACTTC. V is TRBV27 and J is TRBJ2-5; 8 nucleotides align to TRBD1. Germline loops: CDR1 MNHEY, CDR2 SMNVEV (reference sequence). V lost 2 bases, J lost 2 bases, and 7 bases stayed unmatched. The CDR3 is 16 residues long.

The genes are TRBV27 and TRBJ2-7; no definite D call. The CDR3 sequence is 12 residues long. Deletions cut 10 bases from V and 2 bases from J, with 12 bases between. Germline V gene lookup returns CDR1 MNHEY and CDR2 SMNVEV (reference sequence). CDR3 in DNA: TGTGCCACTGGGAATAAACCCTACGAGCAGTACTTC. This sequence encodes CATGNKPYEQYF.